The clone carrying this T cell receptor (beta chain) was detected many times. Its target is unknown. The junction shows a germline mismatch at one end, possibly a read error. Each 10 ml fresh peripheral blood draw supplied the PBMCs. The entry originates in a study of T cells in Graves' hyperthyroidism and ophthalmopathy. Findings and caveats of the study: The model made its ophthalmopathy prediction, and onset followed a median approximately six months later. Among clonotypes expanded in thyroid above 0.001, most were also found in blood.

Using RNA transcripts as the source, TCR beta CDR3 regions were amplified. A set of HTBI primers served as the primers for a first-round RT-PCR of the TCR CDR3. TCRdb fed the multiplex PCR reads into MiXCR, producing one record per CDR3 protein. The sample shows approximately 600,000 distinct CDR3 sequences, 20% to 25% of them seen only once. The germline V gene has CDR1 SNHLY and CDR2 FYNNEI. CDR3 length: 16 residues. V gene TRBV2 combines with J gene TRBJ1-5; 8 bases map to TRBD1. The specimen sequenced was blood. The origin of this receptor is a man younger than 40 with Graves' ophthalmopathy. CDR3 sequence reads: CASSARTSGGNQPQHF. CDR3 coding DNA: TGTGCCAGCAGCGCCCGGACTTCAGGGGGCAACCAGCCCCAGCATTTT.